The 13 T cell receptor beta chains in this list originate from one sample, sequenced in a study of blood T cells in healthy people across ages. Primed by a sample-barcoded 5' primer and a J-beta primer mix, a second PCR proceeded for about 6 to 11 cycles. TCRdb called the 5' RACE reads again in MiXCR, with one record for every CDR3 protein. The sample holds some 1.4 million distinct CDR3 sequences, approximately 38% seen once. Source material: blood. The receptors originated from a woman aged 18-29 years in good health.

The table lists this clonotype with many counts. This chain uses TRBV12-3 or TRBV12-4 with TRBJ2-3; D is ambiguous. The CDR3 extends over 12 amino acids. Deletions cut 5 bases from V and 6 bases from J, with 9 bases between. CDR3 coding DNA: TGTGCCAGCAGTCTTAGCCAGGATACGCAGTATTTT. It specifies CASSLSQDTQYF.

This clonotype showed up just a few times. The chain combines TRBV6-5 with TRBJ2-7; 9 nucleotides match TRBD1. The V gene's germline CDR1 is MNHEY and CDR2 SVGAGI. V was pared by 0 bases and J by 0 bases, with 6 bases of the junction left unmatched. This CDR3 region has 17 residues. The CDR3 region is CASSYSRGTGSSYEQYF. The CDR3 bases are TGTGCCAGCAGTTACTCGAGGGGGACAGGGAGCTCCTACGAGCAGTACTTC.

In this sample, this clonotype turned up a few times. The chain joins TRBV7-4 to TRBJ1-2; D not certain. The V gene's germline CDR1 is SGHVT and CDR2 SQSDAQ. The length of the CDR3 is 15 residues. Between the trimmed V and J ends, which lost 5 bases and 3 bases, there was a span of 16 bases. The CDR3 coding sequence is TGTGCCAGCAGCCTCTTCCGCGGTGTTCACTATGGCTACACCTTC. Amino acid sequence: CASSLFRGVHYGYTF.

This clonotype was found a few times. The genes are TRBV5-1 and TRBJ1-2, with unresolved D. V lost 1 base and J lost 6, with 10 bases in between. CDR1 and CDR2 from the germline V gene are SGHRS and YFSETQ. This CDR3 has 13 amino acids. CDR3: CASSLWEEDGYTF. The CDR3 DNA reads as TGCGCCAGCAGCTTGTGGGAGGAGGATGGCTACACCTTC.

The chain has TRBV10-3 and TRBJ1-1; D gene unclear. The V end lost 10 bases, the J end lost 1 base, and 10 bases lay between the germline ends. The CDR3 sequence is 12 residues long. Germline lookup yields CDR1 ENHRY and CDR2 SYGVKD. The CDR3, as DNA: TGTGCCACCTCCCCAGGGAACACTGAAGCTTTCTTT. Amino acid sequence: CATSPGNTEAFF.

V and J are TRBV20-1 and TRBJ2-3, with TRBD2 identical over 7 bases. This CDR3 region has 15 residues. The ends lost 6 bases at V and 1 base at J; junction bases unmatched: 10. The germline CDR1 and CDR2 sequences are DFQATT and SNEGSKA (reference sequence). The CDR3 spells CSASLRLAGTDTQYF. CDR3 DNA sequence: TGCAGTGCGTCGCTTCGACTAGCAGGCACAGATACGCAGTATTTT.

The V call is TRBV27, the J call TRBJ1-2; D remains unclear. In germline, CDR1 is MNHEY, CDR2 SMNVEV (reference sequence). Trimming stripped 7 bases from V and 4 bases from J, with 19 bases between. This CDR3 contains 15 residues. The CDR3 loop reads CASKVIGVGGYGYTF. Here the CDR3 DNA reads TGTGCCAGCAAAGTGATCGGGGTGGGAGGCTATGGCTACACCTTC.

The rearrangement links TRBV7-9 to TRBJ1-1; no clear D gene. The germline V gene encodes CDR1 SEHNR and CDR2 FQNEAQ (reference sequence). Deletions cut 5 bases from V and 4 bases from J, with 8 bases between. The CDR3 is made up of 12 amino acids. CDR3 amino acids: CASSHESTEAFF. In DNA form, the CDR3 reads TGTGCCAGCAGCCACGAGAGCACTGAAGCTTTCTTT. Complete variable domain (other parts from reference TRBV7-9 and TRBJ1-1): DTGVSQNPRHKITKRGQNVTFRCDPISEHNRLYWYRQTLGQGPEFLTYFQNEAQLEKSRLLSDRFSAERPKGSFSTLEIQRTEQGDSAMYLCASSHESTEAFFGQGTRLTVV.

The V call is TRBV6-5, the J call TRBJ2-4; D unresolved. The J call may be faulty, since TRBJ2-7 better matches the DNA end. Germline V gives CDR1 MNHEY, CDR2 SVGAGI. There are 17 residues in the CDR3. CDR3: CASSYSNERVARDEQYF. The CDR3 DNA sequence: TGTGCCAGCAGTTACTCAAACGAAAGGGTGGCTCGGGACGAGCAGTACTTC.

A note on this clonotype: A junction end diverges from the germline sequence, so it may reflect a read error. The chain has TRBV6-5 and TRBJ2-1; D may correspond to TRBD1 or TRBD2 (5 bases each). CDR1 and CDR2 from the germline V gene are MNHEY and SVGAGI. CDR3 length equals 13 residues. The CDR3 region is CASSDSDRGEQFF. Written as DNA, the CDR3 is TGTGCCAGCAGTGACTCAGACAGAGGGGAGCAGTTCTTC.

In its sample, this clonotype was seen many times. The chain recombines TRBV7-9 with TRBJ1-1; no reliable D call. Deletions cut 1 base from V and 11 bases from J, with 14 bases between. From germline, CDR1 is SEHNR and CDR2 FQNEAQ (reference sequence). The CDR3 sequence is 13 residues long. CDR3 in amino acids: CASSLGGLQSAFF. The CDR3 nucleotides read TGTGCCAGCAGCTTAGGAGGGCTCCAGAGCGCTTTCTTT.

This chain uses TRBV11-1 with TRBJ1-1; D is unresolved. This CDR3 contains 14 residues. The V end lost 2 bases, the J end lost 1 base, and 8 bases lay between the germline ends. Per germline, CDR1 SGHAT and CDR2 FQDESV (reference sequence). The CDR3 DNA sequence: TGTGCCAGCAGCTTAACGGAATCGAACACTGAAGCTTTCTTT. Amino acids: CASSLTESNTEAFF.

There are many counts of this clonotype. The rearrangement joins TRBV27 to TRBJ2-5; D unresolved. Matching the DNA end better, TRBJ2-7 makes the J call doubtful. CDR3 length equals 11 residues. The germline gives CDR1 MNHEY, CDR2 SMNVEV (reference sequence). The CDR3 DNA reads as TGTGCCAGCAGTTCCTCACACGAGCAGTACTTC. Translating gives CASSSSHEQYF.